Below, one T cell receptor beta chain is given with its context. Its antigen is not identified. TCRdb's table, derived via immunoSEQ multiplex PCR, lists solely in-frame clones and lacks some. The sample lists under 70,000 clones, around 89% occurring once. Every patient had relapsed following autologous stem cell transplantation, and cohorts differed in brentuximab vedotin exposure. This sample is part of a study of PD-1 blockade in classical Hodgkin lymphoma. Study-wide context: Nivolumab dosing for patients was 3 mg/kg, administered intravenously every 2 weeks. Regarding the study as a whole: For complete responders, baseline diversity was comparable to that of newly diagnosed patients. Whereas CD4+ TCR diversity had risen significantly by C4D1, CD8+ TCR diversity had not.

Trimming removed 7 bases from V and 2 bases from J, with 12 bases in between. The CDR3 has 13 residues. CDR1 and CDR2 (germline): MGHRA, YSYEKL. The receptor was isolated from a human donor with classical Hodgkin lymphoma. The material was peripheral blood mononuclear cells (PBMCs), obtained at baseline. The chain links TRBV4-1 to TRBJ2-7; D perhaps matches TRBD2 (6 bases). The CDR3 spells CASIGTFPYEQYF. CDR3 nucleotide sequence: TGCGCCAGCATCGGGACTTTTCCCTACGAGCAGTACTTC.